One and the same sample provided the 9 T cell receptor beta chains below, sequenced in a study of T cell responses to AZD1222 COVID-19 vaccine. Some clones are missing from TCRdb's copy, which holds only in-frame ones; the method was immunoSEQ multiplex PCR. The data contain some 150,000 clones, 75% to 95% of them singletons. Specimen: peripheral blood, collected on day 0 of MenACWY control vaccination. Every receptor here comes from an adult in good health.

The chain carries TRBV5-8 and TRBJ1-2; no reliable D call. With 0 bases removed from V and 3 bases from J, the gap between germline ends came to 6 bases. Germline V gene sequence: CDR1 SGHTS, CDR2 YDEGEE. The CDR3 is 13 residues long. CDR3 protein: CASSLGYDYGYTF. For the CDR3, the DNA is TGTGCCAGCAGCTTGGGCTATGACTATGGCTACACCTTC. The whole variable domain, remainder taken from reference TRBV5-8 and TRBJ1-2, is EAGVTQSPTHLIKTRGQQATLRCSPISGHTSVYWYQQALGLGLQFLLWYDEGEERNRGNFPPRFSGRQFPNYSSELNVNALELEDSALYLCASSLGYDYGYTFGSGTRLTVV.

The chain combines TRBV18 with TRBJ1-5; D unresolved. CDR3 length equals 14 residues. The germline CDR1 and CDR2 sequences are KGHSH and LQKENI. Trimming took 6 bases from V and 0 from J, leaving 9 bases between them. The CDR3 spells CASSNANSNQPQHF. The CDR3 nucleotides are TGTGCCAGCTCGAACGCTAATAGCAATCAGCCCCAGCATTTT.

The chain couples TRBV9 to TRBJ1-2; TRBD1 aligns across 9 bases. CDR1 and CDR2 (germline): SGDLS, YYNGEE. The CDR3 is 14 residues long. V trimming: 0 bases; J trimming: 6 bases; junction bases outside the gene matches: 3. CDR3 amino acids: CASSVVGTGNGYTF. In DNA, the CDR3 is TGTGCCAGCAGCGTAGTAGGGACAGGGAATGGCTACACCTTC.

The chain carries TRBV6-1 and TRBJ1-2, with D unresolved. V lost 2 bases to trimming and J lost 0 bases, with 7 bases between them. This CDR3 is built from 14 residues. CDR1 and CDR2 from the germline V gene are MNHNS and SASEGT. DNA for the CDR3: TGTGCCAGCAGTGAAAGGAAAGCTAACTATGGCTACACCTTC. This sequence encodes CASSERKANYGYTF.

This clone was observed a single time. The DNA for the CDR3 is TGCGCCAGCAGTCAGGGTCATCAGCCCCAGCATTTT. Translation: CASSQGHQPQHF. The V and J genes are TRBV10-2 and TRBJ1-5; D might be TRBD1 (5 bases). The CDR3 covers 12 residues. V was shortened by 5 bases and J by 5 bases, with 7 bases between the two germline ends. Germline V gene lookup returns CDR1 WSHSY and CDR2 SAAADI.

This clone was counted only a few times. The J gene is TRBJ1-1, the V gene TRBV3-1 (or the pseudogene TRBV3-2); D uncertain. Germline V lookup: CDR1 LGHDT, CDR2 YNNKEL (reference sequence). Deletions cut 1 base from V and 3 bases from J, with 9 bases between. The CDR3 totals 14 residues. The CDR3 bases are TGTGCCAGCAGCCAAGGGGGAGTCGACACTGAAGCTTTCTTT. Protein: CASSQGGVDTEAFF.

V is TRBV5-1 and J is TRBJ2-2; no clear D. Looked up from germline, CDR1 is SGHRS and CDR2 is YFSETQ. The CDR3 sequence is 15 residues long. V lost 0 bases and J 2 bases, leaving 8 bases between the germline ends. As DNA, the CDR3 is TGCGCCAGCAGCTTGGCGGACGGAAACACCGGGGAGCTGTTTTTT. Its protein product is CASSLADGNTGELFF.

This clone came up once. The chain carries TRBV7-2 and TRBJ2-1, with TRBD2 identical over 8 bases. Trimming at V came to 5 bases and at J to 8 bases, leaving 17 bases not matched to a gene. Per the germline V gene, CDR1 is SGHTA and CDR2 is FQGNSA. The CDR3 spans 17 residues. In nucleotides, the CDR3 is TGTGCCAGCAGCCCTCGGCCCGGGACTAGTTTCGTCTATGAGCAGTTCTTC. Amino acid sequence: CASSPRPGTSFVYEQFF.

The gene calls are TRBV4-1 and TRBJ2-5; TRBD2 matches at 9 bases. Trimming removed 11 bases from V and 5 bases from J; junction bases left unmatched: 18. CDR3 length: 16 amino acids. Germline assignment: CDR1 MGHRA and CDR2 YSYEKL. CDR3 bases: TGCGCCTCCTCCCCCGGCGGGGGGGCTATAGGGGAGACCCAGTACTTC. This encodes CASSPGGGAIGETQYF.